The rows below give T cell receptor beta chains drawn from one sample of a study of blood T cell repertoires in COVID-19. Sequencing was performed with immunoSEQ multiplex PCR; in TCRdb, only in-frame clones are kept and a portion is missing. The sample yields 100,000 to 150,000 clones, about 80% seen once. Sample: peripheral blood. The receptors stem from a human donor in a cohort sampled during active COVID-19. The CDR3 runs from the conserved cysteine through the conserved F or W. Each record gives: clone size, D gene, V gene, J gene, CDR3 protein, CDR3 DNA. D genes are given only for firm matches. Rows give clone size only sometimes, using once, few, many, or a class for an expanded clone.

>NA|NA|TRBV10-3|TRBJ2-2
CAIGFDGGFTGELFF
TGTGCCATCGGTTTTGATGGGGGCTTTACCGGGGAGCTGTTTTTT
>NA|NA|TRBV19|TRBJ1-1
CASSIGGSTNTEAFF
TGTGCCAGTAGTATAGGAGGTTCTACGAACACTGAAGCTTTCTTT
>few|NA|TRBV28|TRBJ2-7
CASSLESRGYEQYF
TGTGCCAGCAGTTTAGAGTCCCGGGGCTACGAGCAGTACTTC
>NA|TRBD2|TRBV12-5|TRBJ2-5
CASGNSGQETQYF
TGTGCTAGTGGAAATAGCGGGCAAGAGACCCAGTACTTC
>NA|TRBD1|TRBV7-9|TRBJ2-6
CASSLLGQGLSGANVLTF
TGTGCCAGCAGCTTACTAGGACAGGGCCTCTCTGGGGCCAACGTCCTGACTTTC
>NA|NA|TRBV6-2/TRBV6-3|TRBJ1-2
CASSYRGGYGYTF
TGTGCCAGCAGTTACAGGGGGGGCTATGGCTACACCTTC
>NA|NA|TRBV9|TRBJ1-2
CASSESLYGYTF
TGTGCCAGCAGCGAGAGCCTCTATGGCTACACCTTC
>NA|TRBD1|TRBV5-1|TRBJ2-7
CASSSGTGPYEQYF
TGCGCCAGCAGCTCCGGGACAGGGCCCTACGAGCAGTACTTC
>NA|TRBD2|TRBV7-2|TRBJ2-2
CASSLIAGGPGTGELFF
TGTGCCAGCAGCTTAATAGCGGGAGGGCCGGGTACCGGGGAGCTGTTTTTT
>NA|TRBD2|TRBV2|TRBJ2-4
CASRKASGGAKNIQYF
TGTGCCAGCAGAAAAGCTAGCGGGGGAGCCAAAAACATTCAGTACTTC
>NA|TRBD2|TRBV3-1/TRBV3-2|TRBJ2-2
CASSSTGTSGNRNTGELFF
TGTGCCAGCAGCTCCACCGGGACTAGCGGGAATCGGAACACCGGGGAGCTGTTTTTT
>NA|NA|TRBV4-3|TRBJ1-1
CASSQEVVRGNTEAFF
TGCGCCAGCAGCCAAGAGGTAGTCAGGGGTAACACTGAAGCTTTCTTT
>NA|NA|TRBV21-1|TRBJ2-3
CASSKVSGDWRERTDTQYF
TGTGCCAGCAGCAAAGTTTCGGGGGACTGGCGGGAGCGCACAGATACGCAGTATTTT
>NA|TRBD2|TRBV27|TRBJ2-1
CASRLAGNEQFF
TGTGCCAGCAGGCTAGCGGGCAATGAGCAGTTCTTC
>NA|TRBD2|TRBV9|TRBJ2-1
CASSDGTSGVNEQFF
TGTGCCAGCAGCGACGGGACTAGCGGGGTCAATGAGCAGTTCTTC
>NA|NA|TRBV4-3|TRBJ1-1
CASSQESGLNTEAFF
TGCGCCAGCAGCCAAGAATCAGGGTTGAACACTGAAGCTTTCTTT
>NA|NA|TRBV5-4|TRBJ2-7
CASSLDSYTYEQYF
TGTGCCAGCAGCTTGGACAGTTATACCTACGAGCAGTACTTC
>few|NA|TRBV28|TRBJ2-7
CASSLAGRSYEQYF
TGTGCCAGCAGTCTGGCCGGGAGATCCTACGAGCAGTACTTC
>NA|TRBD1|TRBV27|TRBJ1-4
CASRPRTGVNEKLFF
TGTGCCAGCAGGCCCCGGACAGGGGTAAATGAAAAACTGTTTTTT
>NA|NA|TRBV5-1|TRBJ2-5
CASSLDGQETQYF
TGCGCCAGCAGCTTGGACGGCCAAGAGACCCAGTACTTC
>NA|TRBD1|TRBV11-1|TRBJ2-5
CASRLRDRGETQYF
TGTGCCAGCAGACTCCGGGACAGGGGGGAGACCCAGTACTTC
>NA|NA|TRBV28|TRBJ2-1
CASQSRGRRGDEQFF
TGTGCCAGCCAATCTAGGGGGAGACGTGGGGATGAGCAGTTCTTC
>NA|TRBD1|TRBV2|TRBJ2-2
CAYQDRDSRNTGELFF
TGTGCCTACCAAGACAGGGATTCGAGGAACACCGGGGAGCTGTTTTTT
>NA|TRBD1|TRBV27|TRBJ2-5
CASSLWDRGKETQYF
TGTGCCAGCAGTTTATGGGACAGGGGGAAAGAGACCCAGTACTTC
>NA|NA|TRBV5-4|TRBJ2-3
CASSPGDTDTQYF
TGTGCCAGCAGTCCGGGGGACACAGATACGCAGTATTTT
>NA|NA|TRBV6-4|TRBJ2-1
CASSDYREDYGRPGDNEQFF
TGTGCCAGCAGTGATTACCGGGAAGACTACGGGAGGCCAGGGGACAATGAGCAGTTCTTC
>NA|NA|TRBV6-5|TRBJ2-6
CASRRSSGANVLTF
TGTGCCAGCAGGAGAAGCTCTGGGGCCAACGTCCTGACTTTC
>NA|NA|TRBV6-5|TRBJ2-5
CASSLTRGSETQYF
TGTGCCAGCAGCCTAACACGGGGGTCGGAGACCCAGTACTTC
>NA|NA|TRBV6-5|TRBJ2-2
CASSPGLRNTGELFF
TGTGCCAGCAGTCCGGGACTGCGGAACACCGGGGAGCTGTTTTTT
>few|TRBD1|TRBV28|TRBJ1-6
CASSTRDRESSPLHF
TGTGCCAGCAGTACCCGGGACAGGGAAAGTTCACCCCTCCACTTT
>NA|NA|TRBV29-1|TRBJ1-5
CSVETENSNQPQHF
TGCAGCGTTGAGACGGAGAATAGCAATCAGCCCCAGCATTTT
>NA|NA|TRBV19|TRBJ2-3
CATSGGVTDTQYF
TGTGCCACGTCCGGGGGTGTGACAGATACGCAGTATTTT
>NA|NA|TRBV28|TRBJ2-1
CASTLGGVDPYNEQFF
TGTGCCAGCACCCTAGGGGGGGTGGATCCCTACAATGAGCAGTTCTTC
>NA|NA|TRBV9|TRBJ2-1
CASSVGAGFYNEQFF
TGTGCCAGCAGCGTAGGGGCAGGATTCTACAATGAGCAGTTCTTC
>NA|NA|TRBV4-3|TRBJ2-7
CASSQDPSTGSHEQYF
TGCGCCAGCAGCCAAGATCCTTCGACAGGTAGCCACGAGCAGTACTTC
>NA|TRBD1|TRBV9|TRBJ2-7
CASSVSGQGYEQYF
TGTGCCAGCAGCGTTTCGGGACAGGGTTACGAGCAGTACTTC
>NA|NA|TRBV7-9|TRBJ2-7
CASSPIYVSYEQYF
TGTGCCAGCAGCCCTATCTACGTCTCCTACGAGCAGTACTTC
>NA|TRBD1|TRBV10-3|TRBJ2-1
CAISPSTGPSYNEQFF
TGTGCCATCAGCCCGTCGACAGGGCCCTCCTACAATGAGCAGTTCTTC
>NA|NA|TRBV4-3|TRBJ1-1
CASRFDSTLNTEAFF
TGCGCCAGCAGGTTCGACAGTACATTGAACACTGAAGCTTTCTTT
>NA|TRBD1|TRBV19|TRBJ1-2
CASSMKLGTGYGYTF
TGTGCCAGTAGTATGAAACTCGGGACAGGATATGGCTACACCTTC
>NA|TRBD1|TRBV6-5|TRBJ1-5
CASHTGGEQPQHF
TGTGCCAGCCACACAGGGGGCGAACAGCCCCAGCATTTT
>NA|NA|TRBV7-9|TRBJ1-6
CASSLRGLGVNSPLHF
TGTGCCAGCAGTCTCAGGGGCCTGGGGGTGAATTCACCCCTCCACTTT